What follows is one T cell receptor (beta chain) and its context. This sample stems from a study of control samples from healthy donors and cancer patients. The CDR3 contains 12 residues. Trimming took 7 bases from V and 7 from J; bases not matched to a gene: 4. Germline CDR1 is SQVTM and CDR2 is ANQGSEA. Libraries were prepared by immunoSEQ multiplex PCR; TCRdb keeps only in-frame clonotypes and omits some of them. The table shows around 110,000 clones, with roughly nine tenths occurring only once. Input material: PBMCs. The receptor's source is a woman between 50 and 59 years old with colorectal cancer. The J gene is TRBJ2-1, the V gene TRBV29-1, with TRBD1 identical over 10 bases. CDR3 bases: TGCAGCGGTGGACAGGGGGGGAATGAGCAGTTCTTC. Protein: CSGGQGGNEQFF.